These 25 T cell receptor beta chains were all obtained from the same sample, sequenced in a study of regulatory T cells in long-lasting Graves disease. Regarding time point: newly diagnosed GD, antithyroid drugs for less than 3 months. PBMC RNA served as the TCR library source. Arm-PCR of CDR3 regions with iRepertoire HTBI primers generated TCR beta libraries. TCRdb redid the calling of the multiplex PCR reads with MiXCR, one entry per CDR3 protein. The sample consists of more than 300,000 distinct CDR3 sequences, about 17% of them appearing once. The sample was also reused in another study, on T cells in Graves' hyperthyroidism and ophthalmopathy.

The specimen comprised peripheral blood mononuclear cells (PBMCs), sampled at new diagnosis, from a patient treated with antithyroid drugs. These receptors all come from a woman younger than 30 with Graves disease.

The chain links TRBV5-4 to TRBJ2-2; a possible D gene is TRBD1 (6 bases). From germline, CDR1 is SGHNT and CDR2 YYREEE (reference sequence). V lost 3 bases and J lost 1, with 13 bases in between. The CDR3 totals 16 residues. The CDR3 nucleotides read TGTGCCAGCAGCTCCCACCTGACAGGGAACACCGGGGAGCTGTTTTTT. Amino acids: CASSSHLTGNTGELFF.

This clonotype was observed many times. The J gene is TRBJ2-7, the V gene TRBV28; TRBD2 matches 8 bases. Germline lookup yields CDR1 MDHEN and CDR2 SYDVKM. V lost 2 bases, J lost 7 bases, and 7 bases stayed unmatched. The CDR3 is 14 amino acids. CDR3 nucleotides: TGTGCCAGCAGTTTAAGCGGGAGTTCTGGTGAGCAGTACTTC. Protein: CASSLSGSSGEQYF.

This clonotype was counted ten times or more. The gene calls are TRBV4-1 and TRBJ2-1, with D maybe TRBD2 (6 bases). V was shortened by 1 base and J by 0 bases, with 10 bases between the two germline ends. In germline, CDR1 is MGHRA, CDR2 YSYEKL. This CDR3 contains 16 residues. DNA for the CDR3: TGCGCCAGCAGCCAAGCGGCGGGGAGCTCCTACAATGAGCAGTTCTTC. Amino acid sequence: CASSQAAGSSYNEQFF.

This chain links TRBV12-3 or TRBV12-4 with TRBJ1-4; no firm D call. V was trimmed by 5 bases and J by 3 bases, leaving 13 bases between them. This CDR3 has 15 residues. DNA for the CDR3: TGTGCCAGCAGTCTGAGGCGGGCTTCTAATGAAAAACTGTTTTTT. Its translation is CASSLRRASNEKLFF.

As regards this clonotype: This likely reflects a read error, since a far larger clone is one base away. This chain joins TRBV20-1 and TRBJ2-3; D is uncertain. The J call is uncertain, as TRBJ2-7 better fits the DNA end. Germline lookup yields CDR1 DFQATT and CDR2 SNEGSKA (reference sequence). This CDR3 is built from 15 residues. The CDR3 DNA reads TGCAGTGCTAGAGGCGACGCTTCTGTGGGATTGGAACAGTACTTC. Its protein is CSARGDASVGLEQYF.

As concerns this clonotype: One base separates it from a far larger clone, so it is likely a read error. The chain has TRBV10-3 and TRBJ1-1; D unclear. CDR3 length: 12 residues. Trimming shortened V by 10 bases and J by 3 bases, and 12 bases separated the two germline ends. The germline V gene encodes CDR1 ENHRY and CDR2 SYGVKD. Written as DNA, the CDR3 is TGTGCCAACAGCTCCGTACACACTGAAGCTTTCTTT. Translated: CANSSVHTEAFF.

At least ten counts were recorded for this clonotype. The chain is built from TRBV3-1 and TRBJ2-3, with D perhaps matching TRBD2 (6 bases). Germline V gene data show CDR1 as LGHDT and CDR2 as YNNKEL (reference sequence). The CDR3 extends over 14 amino acids. V lost 2 bases to trimming and J lost 6 bases, with 12 bases between them. CDR3: CASSQSRGTDTQYF. CDR3 DNA: TGTGCCAGCAGCCAATCGCGGGGTACCGATACGCAGTATTTT.

This clonotype was counted between two and nine times. The chain combines TRBV5-1 with TRBJ1-1; possibly TRBD1 for D (5 bases). Trimming removed 3 bases at V and 4 bases at J, with 13 bases between. Looked up from germline, CDR1 is SGHRS and CDR2 is YFSETQ. CDR3 length equals 14 residues. The CDR3 region is CASSSRDGGTEAFF. In DNA, the CDR3 is TGCGCCAGCAGCTCCCGGGACGGGGGCACTGAAGCTTTCTTT.

Many counts were recorded for this clonotype. V usage is TRBV20-1 and J usage is TRBJ2-4, with a tentative D call TRBD2 (8 bases). The germline V and J ends were trimmed by 6 bases and 1 base, with 16 bases remaining between them. Germline CDR1 DFQATT, CDR2 SNEGSKA (reference sequence). This CDR3 spans 15 amino acids. The CDR3 DNA reads TGCAGTGCCCCACGGGAGGGGGCCGCCAAAAACATTCAGTACTTC. This codes for CSAPREGAAKNIQYF.

The chain combines TRBV12-3 or TRBV12-4 with TRBJ2-3; D is tentatively TRBD1 or TRBD2 (5 bases each). The CDR3 totals 15 residues. V was cut by 3 bases and J by 1 base, with 11 bases left in between. The chain's CDR3 is CASSFLLGGTDTQYF. In nucleotides, the CDR3 is TGTGCCAGCAGTTTCCTGTTGGGGGGCACAGATACGCAGTATTTT.

This clonotype showed up just a few times. V gene TRBV5-5 combines with J gene TRBJ1-4; D is unclear. The CDR3 runs to 17 residues. The germline V gene encodes CDR1 SGHKS and CDR2 YYEKEE (reference sequence). V dropped 1 base and J dropped 1 base, with 14 bases sitting between them. The CDR3 DNA is TGTGCCAGCAGCTTGTCAGCTTGGCAGATAACTAATGAAAAACTGTTTTTT. As protein: CASSLSAWQITNEKLFF.

The table lists this clonotype with many counts. The V gene is TRBV3-1, the J gene TRBJ2-7; 7 bases map to TRBD2. V gave up 4 bases and J gave up 2 bases; unmatched junction bases: 2. The CDR3 covers 13 residues. Germline CDR1 and CDR2: LGHDT and YNNKEL (reference sequence). CDR3 in amino acids: CASSPRGAYEQYF. The CDR3 region has the DNA TGTGCCAGCAGCCCCCGGGGGGCCTACGAGCAGTACTTC.

This clonotype has more than one count but fewer than ten. The gene calls are TRBV5-1 and TRBJ2-2; no definite D call. V was pared by 8 bases and J by 6 bases, with 8 bases between. This CDR3 region has 11 residues. Germline lookup yields CDR1 SGHRS and CDR2 YFSETQ. Here the CDR3 reads CASNHAGELFF. For the CDR3, the DNA is TGCGCCAGTAATCACGCCGGGGAGCTGTTTTTT.

This clonotype came up many times. The chain is built from TRBV5-1 and TRBJ1-5; possibly TRBD1 for D (6 bases). Germline CDR1 SGHRS, CDR2 YFSETQ. There are 14 residues in the CDR3. Between the trimmed V and J ends, which lost 4 bases and 9 bases, there was a span of 17 bases. The DNA for the CDR3 is TGCGCCAGCAGCCCAGGGGCAGGATTTCGGCCCCAGCATTTT. This translates into CASSPGAGFRPQHF. Supplemented by reference TRBV5-1 and TRBJ1-5, the full variable domain reads KAGVTQTPRYLIKTRGQQVTLSCSPISGHRSVSWYQQTPGQGLQFLFEYFSETQRNKGNFPGRFSGRQFSNSRSEMNVSTLELGDSALYLCASSPGAGFRPQHFGDGTRLSIL.

This clonotype was seen at least ten times. The chain links TRBV27 to TRBJ1-2; a possible D gene is TRBD1 (6 bases). The CDR3 is 15 amino acids. V lost 6 bases and J lost 4, with 18 bases in between. The germline CDR1 and CDR2 sequences are MNHEY and SMNVEV (reference sequence). CDR3 sequence: CASRPRTERTYGYTF. As DNA, the CDR3 is TGTGCCAGCAGGCCCCGGACAGAACGGACCTATGGCTACACCTTC.

This clonotype showed up many times. V is TRBV6-1 and J is TRBJ1-1; D call uncertain. Trimming took 0 bases from V and 6 from J, leaving 14 bases between them. CDR1 is MNHNS and CDR2 is SASEGT in the germline V gene. The CDR3 spans 15 residues. The CDR3 spells CASSEARYSGPEAFF. CDR3 nucleotides: TGTGCCAGCAGTGAAGCGAGGTATTCGGGCCCTGAAGCTTTCTTT.

This clonotype was recorded at least ten times. The CDR3 DNA reads TGCAGTGCTAACGAGATAGGGGCGTATAGCAATCAGCCCCAGCATTTT. Translated, it gives CSANEIGAYSNQPQHF. The rearrangement uses TRBV20-1 and TRBJ1-5, with D perhaps matching TRBD1 (5 bases). The CDR3 spans 16 residues. Trimming took off 4 bases at V and 0 bases at J, with 16 bases between the two ends. The germline V gene has CDR1 DFQATT and CDR2 SNEGSKA (reference sequence).

This clonotype was counted at least ten times. At one end the junction does not follow the germline gene, possibly because of a read error. The chain employs TRBV11-2 and TRBJ2-4; D is perhaps TRBD1 (6 bases). Germline lookup yields CDR1 SGHAT and CDR2 FQNNGV. This CDR3 has 12 residues. The CDR3 DNA sequence: TGTGCCAGCAGCACGACGACAGGACCTTCTGACTTC. Translation: CASSTTTGPSDF. Full variable domain (remainder filled in from reference TRBV11-2 and TRBJ2-4): EAGVAQSPRYKIIEKRQSVAFWCNPISGHATLYWYQQILGQGPKLLIQFQNNGVVDDSQLPKDRFSAERLKGVDSTLKIQPAKLEDSAVYLCASSTTTGPSDFGAGTRLSVL.

This clonotype came up many times. The rearrangement joins TRBV5-1 to TRBJ2-5; 7 bases are a match to TRBD2. Germline CDR1 reads SGHRS; CDR2 reads YFSETQ. This CDR3 is built from 14 residues. J lost 2 bases, V lost 8 bases, and 9 bases had no gene match. Written as DNA, the CDR3 is TGCGCCAGTTCACCGGGACTAACGCAAGAGACCCAGTACTTC. It translates to CASSPGLTQETQYF.

Notes on this clonotype: It differs at one base from a far larger clone, so likely a read error. V usage is TRBV7-2 and J usage is TRBJ1-1; D ambiguous. Germline V gene data show CDR1 as SGHTA and CDR2 as FQGNSA. The CDR3 contains 14 residues. The CDR3 spells CASSLVARNTGAFF. CDR3 DNA: TGTGCCAGCAGCTTAGTGGCCAGGAACACTGGAGCTTTCTTT.

The V gene is TRBV20-1, the J gene TRBJ1-1; no definite D call. Germline-derived CDR1 and CDR2 are DFQATT and SNEGSKA (reference sequence). This CDR3 region has 10 residues. The CDR3 protein is CSATRTEAFF. CDR3 DNA: TGCAGCGCCACCCGGACTGAAGCTTTCTTT.

CDR3 protein: CASSCSPLVETYEQYF. The CDR3, as DNA: TGTGCCAGCAGTTGCTCGCCCCTAGTCGAGACCTACGAGCAGTACTTC. This chain uses TRBV6-5 with TRBJ2-7; D remains ambiguous. The V gene lost 4 bases and the J gene lost 2 bases, with 18 bases spanning the gap. The CDR3 consists of 16 residues. Germline CDR1 and CDR2: MNHEY and SVGAGI.

This clonotype has just one count. This rearrangement joins TRBV4-1 to TRBJ2-7; 9 bases are shared with TRBD1. CDR3 length: 14 residues. Germline V gene data show CDR1 as MGHRA and CDR2 as YSYEKL. With 5 bases clipped from V and 3 bases from J, the junction kept 5 bases outside the gene matches. CDR3 protein: CASSDRDRVYEQYF. The CDR3 region has the DNA TGCGCCAGCAGCGACCGGGACAGGGTCTACGAGCAGTACTTC.

This clonotype was observed at least ten times. The V call is TRBV20-1, the J call TRBJ1-6; the match to TRBD1 covers 9 bases. Germline loops: CDR1 DFQATT, CDR2 SNEGSKA (reference sequence). V lost 5 bases, J lost 10 bases, and 9 bases stayed unmatched. The CDR3 sequence is 14 residues long. CDR3 coding DNA: TGCAGTGCTGCCGAGACAGGGGGGGGATCACCCCTCCACTTT. Its protein is CSAAETGGGSPLHF.

The V gene is TRBV5-5, the J gene TRBJ2-7; TRBD1 matches 9 bases. CDR3 length: 15 amino acids. In germline, CDR1 is SGHKS, CDR2 YYEKEE (reference sequence). V gave up 5 bases and J gave up 4 bases; unmatched junction bases: 10. The CDR3, as DNA: TGTGCCAGCAGTCGACCGGGACAGGGCTTTTACGAGCAGTACTTC. Translated, it gives CASSRPGQGFYEQYF.